This T cell receptor (beta chain) came from a study of early T cells in non-severe SARS-CoV-2 infection. Study summary: Bulk RNA isolated from unsorted whole blood underwent sequencing; chains were not paired. Whole-study results and caveats: VDJdb-based annotation leaned toward anti-spike CD8 responses and missed private and CD4 specificities.

Per germline, CDR1 WNHNN and CDR2 SYGVQD (reference sequence). The CDR3 runs to 15 residues. V was pared by 2 bases and J by 3 bases, with 3 bases of the junction left unmatched. The TCR library protocol attached unique molecular identifiers to the individual cDNA molecules. Using its own MiXCR run on the 5' RACE reads, TCRdb lists one record per CDR3 protein. The table has tens of thousands of distinct CDR3 sequences, 10% seen once. This clonotype was detected many times. Its antigen is undetermined. Sequenced sample: whole blood. The chain links TRBV10-1 to TRBJ2-3; 9 bases agree with TRBD1. The source is an adult who was a healthcare worker with PCR-confirmed SARS-CoV-2 infection or an uninfected control (not recorded which). CDR3 protein: CASSEPGQGTDTQYF. The CDR3 coding sequence is TGCGCCAGCAGTGAGCCGGGACAGGGTACAGATACGCAGTATTTT.